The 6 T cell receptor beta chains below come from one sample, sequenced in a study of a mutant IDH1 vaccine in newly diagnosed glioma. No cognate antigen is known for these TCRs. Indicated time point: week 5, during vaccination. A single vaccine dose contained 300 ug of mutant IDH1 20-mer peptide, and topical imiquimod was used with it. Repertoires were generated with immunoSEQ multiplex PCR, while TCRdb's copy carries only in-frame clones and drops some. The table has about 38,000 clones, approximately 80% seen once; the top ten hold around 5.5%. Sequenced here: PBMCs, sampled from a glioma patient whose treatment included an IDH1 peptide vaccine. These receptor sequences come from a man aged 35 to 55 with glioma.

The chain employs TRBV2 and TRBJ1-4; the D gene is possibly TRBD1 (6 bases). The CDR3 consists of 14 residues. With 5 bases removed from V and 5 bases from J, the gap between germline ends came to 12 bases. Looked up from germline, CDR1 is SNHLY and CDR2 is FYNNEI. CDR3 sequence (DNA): TGTGCCAGCAGTTCCAGGGGCGGGAATGAAAAACTGTTTTTT. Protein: CASSSRGGNEKLFF.

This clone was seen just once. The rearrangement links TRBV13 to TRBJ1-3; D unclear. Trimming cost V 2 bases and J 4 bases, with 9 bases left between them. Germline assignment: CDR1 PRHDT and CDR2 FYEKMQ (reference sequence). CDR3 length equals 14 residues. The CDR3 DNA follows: TGTGCCAGCAGCTTACCAGGTTCAGGAAACACCATATATTTT. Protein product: CASSLPGSGNTIYF.

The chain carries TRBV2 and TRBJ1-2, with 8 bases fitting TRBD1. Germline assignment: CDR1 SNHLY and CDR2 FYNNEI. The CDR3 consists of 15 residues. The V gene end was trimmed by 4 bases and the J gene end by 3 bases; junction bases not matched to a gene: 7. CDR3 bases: TGTGCCAGCAGTGGCCTCCGGACAGGGTACTATGGCTACACCTTC. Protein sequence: CASSGLRTGYYGYTF.

DNA of the CDR3: TGTGCCAGTAGTTTGGCTAGCGGGGTCGGTGAGACCCAGTACTTC. Translated, it gives CASSLASGVGETQYF. This chain uses TRBV19 with TRBJ2-5; 9 bases match TRBD2. The CDR3 sequence is 15 residues long. The germline gives CDR1 LNHDA, CDR2 SQIVND (reference sequence). With V trimmed by 5 bases and J by 5 bases, 9 bases remained unmatched.

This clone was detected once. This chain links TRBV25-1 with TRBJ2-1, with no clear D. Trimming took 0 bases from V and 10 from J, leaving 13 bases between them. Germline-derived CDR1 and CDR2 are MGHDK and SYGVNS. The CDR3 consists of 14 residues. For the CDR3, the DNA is TGTGCCAGCAGTGAATATAGTCAGGCCTCCGAGCAGTTCTTC. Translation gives CASSEYSQASEQFF. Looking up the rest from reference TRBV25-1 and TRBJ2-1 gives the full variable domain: EADIYQTPRYLVIGTGKKITLECSQTMGHDKMYWYQQDPGMELHLIHYSYGVNSTEKGDLSSESTVSRIRTEHFPLTLESARPSHTSQYLCASSEYSQASEQFFGPGTRLTVL.

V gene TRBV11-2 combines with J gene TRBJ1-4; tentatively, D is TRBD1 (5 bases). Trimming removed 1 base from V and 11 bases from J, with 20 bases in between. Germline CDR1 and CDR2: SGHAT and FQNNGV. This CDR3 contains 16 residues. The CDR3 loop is CASSLVRPAGSGKLFF. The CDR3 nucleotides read TGTGCCAGCAGCTTAGTACGGCCGGCAGGGTCCGGGAAACTGTTTTTT.